Given below is one T cell receptor (beta chain) in context. This clone was counted between two and nine times. The antigen it recognizes is unknown. No base quality information exists; no much larger clone differs at one position. Receptors were amplified or captured by the immunoSEQ multiplex PCR assay. On the study's bioinformatics: A statistical classification framework was developed to diagnose cytomegalovirus status using the catalog of TCR beta chain sequences. The source is immuneACCESS, and TCRdb retained only in-frame sequences with V and J called. Part of the clones is not carried over; for the studies checked, unresolved V genes explain less than half of this, and the remainder is unexplained. V, J and clone size are taken as reported in that table, and D and trimming were inferred from the DNA itself. The sample profile shows 300,000 to 400,000 clones; roughly 90% of them were found once. The leading ten clones occupy roughly 0.96% of the sample.

Donors formed part of the validation cohort, which comprised 120 subjects and was distinct from the first cohort of 666 subjects. The record originates from a study of cytomegalovirus exposure and HLA in healthy donors (dated 2017 in TCRdb). Looking at the study overall: According to a later analysis, one platform produced both the 110 or so validation repertoires and the approximately 670 repertoires of the first cohort. High-throughput TCR immunosequencing, statistical association of individual TCRs with disease status, and machine learning were combined to predict cytomegalovirus infection status. The study was designed to test whether signatures of past pathogen exposure could be identified by cataloging public T cell receptors. Along with the approximately 650-subject first cohort, a separate validation cohort of over a hundred different subjects was used. Summary of the overall study and its limitations: A later analysis had no HLA typing for the validation cohort, so co-occurrence there was scored across all 110 or so repertoires. The authors suggested that the approach could potentially be generalized to other disease states and immunological phenotypes. A total of around 150 TCR beta chains were listed by the study as associated with cytomegalovirus. Cytomegalovirus status was reported to be diagnosed by the classifier with high specificity and sensitivity in both the original and validation cohorts. In a later analysis, TCRs clustered in the first cohort were found to also tend to co-occur in the 120 or so validation repertoires, with about 94% of cluster scores above 0. Three of the identified cytomegalovirus-associated TCR beta chains were confirmed in vitro to be specific for cytomegalovirus antigens. While some public TCRs were present in many individuals, most TCR sequences turned up only very rarely across donors.

Its CDR3 holds 15 amino acids, cysteine through phenylalanine. Of the read, only the CDR3 DNA is kept; its 45 bases are in frame from base 1. Trimming takes 1 base from V and 6 bases from J, and the germline ends sit 12 bases apart. Reading the germline V gene gives CDR1 SGHAT and CDR2 FQNNGV. Sample: PBMCs. This TCR was recovered from a man under 40 in good health and CMV-seronegative. The receptor chain draws on TRBV11-2 and TRBJ2-2, with TRBD1 as a weak D call on 6 bases. This receptor has the CDR3 CASSLVRGSPGELFF. The DNA is as follows: TGTGCCAGCAGCTTAGTCAGGGGCTCCCCCGGGGAGCTGTTTTTT.